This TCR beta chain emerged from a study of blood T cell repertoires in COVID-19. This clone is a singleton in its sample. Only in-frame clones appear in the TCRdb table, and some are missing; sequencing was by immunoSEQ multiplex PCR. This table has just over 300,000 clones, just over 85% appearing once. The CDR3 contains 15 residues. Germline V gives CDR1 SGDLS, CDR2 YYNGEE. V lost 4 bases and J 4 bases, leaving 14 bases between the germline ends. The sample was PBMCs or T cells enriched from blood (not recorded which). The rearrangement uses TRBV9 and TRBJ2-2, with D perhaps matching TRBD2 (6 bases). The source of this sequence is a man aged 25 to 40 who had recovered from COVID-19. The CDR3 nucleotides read TGTGCCAGCAGCTCCCGTGAAGCGGGCACCGGGGAGCTGTTTTTT. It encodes CASSSREAGTGELFF.